Listed below are T cell receptor beta chains from one sample, sequenced in a study of blood T cell repertoires in COVID-19. TCRdb's copy holds only in-frame clones and misses some; the assay was immunoSEQ multiplex PCR. The sample records 130,000 to 150,000 clones, roughly 88% being singletons. Sequences were obtained from peripheral blood. Every receptor here comes from a woman in her fifties or sixties with COVID-19, enrolled during active disease. Each CDR3 is given with its conserved first and last residue. The D gene is left open where the match is weak. Expanded clones are given a class, and other clones once, few, many or no size at all.

TRBV4-3	TRBJ1-1	-	-	TGCGCCAGCAGCCAAGTCGCCAGGGGCACTGAAGCTTTCTTT	CASSQVARGTEAFF
TRBV6-5	TRBJ2-7	-	-	TGTGCCAGCAGTTACTCGAGGGGGTACGAGCAGTACTTC	CASSYSRGYEQYF
TRBV7-2	TRBJ1-6	-	-	TGTGCCAGCAGCCCGGAGGGAATTTATAATTCACCCCTCCACTTT	CASSPEGIYNSPLHF
TRBV19	TRBJ1-2	-	-	TGTGCCAGTAGCCCCCAGGGCTCCTATGGCTACACCTTC	CASSPQGSYGYTF
TRBV18	TRBJ1-3	-	TRBD1	TGTGCCAGCTCACGACAGGGGGCGACCATATCTGGAAACACCATATATTTT	CASSRQGATISGNTIYF
TRBV5-1	TRBJ1-2	once	TRBD1	TGCGCCAGCAGCTTTGGGACAGGGCCGCCTTTCGGTGGCTACACCTTC	CASSFGTGPPFGGYTF
TRBV7-2	TRBJ2-5	few	-	TGTGCCAGCAGCCCACGGGGTAGCGGAGACGGAGAGACCCAGTACTTC	CASSPRGSGDGETQYF
TRBV13	TRBJ1-2	-	-	TGTGCCAGCAGTTCCCAGGGTTTTTATGGCTACACCTTC	CASSSQGFYGYTF
TRBV6-5	TRBJ1-5	once	-	TGTGCCAGCAGTTACGGCAACGGGGGCAATCAGCCCCAGCATTTT	CASSYGNGGNQPQHF
TRBV7-2	TRBJ2-1	-	TRBD2	TGTGCCAGCAGCCCCCGACTAGCGGGGGCCCTTTACAATGAGCAGTTCTTC	CASSPRLAGALYNEQFF
TRBV18	TRBJ1-1	-	TRBD1	TGTGCCAGCACCCCAGGGGGTAACATGAACACTGAAGCTTTCTTT	CASTPGGNMNTEAFF
TRBV4-2	TRBJ2-7	few	TRBD2	TGTGCCAGCAGCCAAGATAGCGGGGGGTATTCCTACGAGCAGTACTTC	CASSQDSGGYSYEQYF
TRBV28	TRBJ1-1	-	-	TGTGCCAGCAGTTTAAGCCGATACACTGAAGCTTTCTTT	CASSLSRYTEAFF
TRBV5-1	TRBJ2-3	-	TRBD2	TGCGCCAGCAGCTTTACTAGCGGGTGGGATACGCAGTATTTT	CASSFTSGWDTQYF
TRBV29-1	TRBJ1-1	-	-	TGCAGCGTTCAGGTGAACACTGAAGCTTTCTTT	CSVQVNTEAFF
TRBV7-8	TRBJ2-3	-	TRBD2	TGTGCCAGCAGCCCCCGACTAGCGGCTAGCACAGATACGCAGTATTTT	CASSPRLAASTDTQYF
TRBV19	TRBJ2-3	-	TRBD1	TGTGCCAGTAGTATAGATCGGGACAGTACCTTTAGCACAGATACGCAGTATTTT	CASSIDRDSTFSTDTQYF
TRBV20-1	TRBJ1-2	-	-	TGCAGTGTTAAGCAGGGCTATGGCTACACCTTC	CSVKQGYGYTF
TRBV10-3	TRBJ2-5	-	-	TGTGCCATCAGTGATGCGGCGATCCAAGAGACCCAGTACTTC	CAISDAAIQETQYF
TRBV7-3	TRBJ2-1	-	TRBD1	TGTGCCAGCAGCCTAGACAGGGAAGGTGAGCAGTTCTTC	CASSLDREGEQFF
TRBV27	TRBJ1-2	-	-	TGTGCCAGCAGTTTCGGGGTTTCGCGGACTAACTATGGCTACACCTTC	CASSFGVSRTNYGYTF
TRBV5-1	TRBJ2-2	-	TRBD1	TGCGCCAGCAAATTGGGACAGGGCGCCGGGGAGCTGTTTTTT	CASKLGQGAGELFF
TRBV10-3	TRBJ1-5	once	TRBD1	TGTGCCATCAGGCGACAGGGCCTCAATCAGCCCCAGCATTTT	CAIRRQGLNQPQHF
TRBV6-6	TRBJ1-1	few	-	TGTGCCAGCAGTTATACAGAGAACACTGAAGCTTTCTTT	CASSYTENTEAFF
TRBV6-5	TRBJ1-2	-	TRBD1	TGTGCCAGCGAGGGGGCAGGGGGCCATAACTATGGCTACACCTTC	CASEGAGGHNYGYTF
TRBV21-1	TRBJ1-3	-	-	TGTGCCAGCAAAGGAGTCGACAGTTTTCCTACTGAGCTCGGTGGAAACACCATATATTTT	CASKGVDSFPTELGGNTIYF
TRBV6-5	TRBJ2-1	-	TRBD2	TGTGCCAGCAGTTATTCAGCGGGGGACCAATACAATGAGCAGTTCTTC	CASSYSAGDQYNEQFF
TRBV3-1/TRBV3-2	TRBJ2-2	-	-	TGTGCCAGCAGCACGGGACTTGAGAAAACCGGGGAGCTGTTTTTT	CASSTGLEKTGELFF
TRBV6-5	TRBJ1-1	-	-	TGTGCCAGCAGTTACTCGACACCACCGAACACTGAAGCTTTCTTT	CASSYSTPPNTEAFF
TRBV3-1/TRBV3-2	TRBJ2-3	-	TRBD2	TGTGCCAGCACCCGGGGGGGCACAGATACGCAGTATTTT	CASTRGGTDTQYF
TRBV9	TRBJ2-7	few	-	TGTGCCAGCAGAATTATTGCCAGGTACCTGAGCGAGCAGTACTTC	CASRIIARYLSEQYF
TRBV15	TRBJ1-1	-	-	TGTGCCACCTCTGTGGACGGGGGCACTGAAGCTTTCTTT	CATSVDGGTEAFF
TRBV7-2	TRBJ1-1	-	-	TGTGCCAGCAGCTGGAAGACAGGACCGAACACTGAAGCTTTCTTT	CASSWKTGPNTEAFF
TRBV27	TRBJ1-1	-	TRBD1	TGTGCCAGCAGAAGGGACAGGGGCACTGAAGCTTTCTTT	CASRRDRGTEAFF
TRBV9	TRBJ1-3	-	-	TGTGCCAGCAGCGTCGGGGGAACTGGAAACACCATATATTTT	CASSVGGTGNTIYF
TRBV5-1	TRBJ2-5	-	TRBD2	TGCGCCAGCACTCAAAGCGGGGGACGAATAGAGACCCAGTACTTC	CASTQSGGRIETQYF
TRBV3-1/TRBV3-2	TRBJ1-1	-	-	TGTGCCAGCAGCCAAGCCCGGCGGGCCACTGAAGCTTTCTTT	CASSQARRATEAFF
TRBV9	TRBJ2-7	-	-	TGTGCCAGCAGCCCACGTGGCAACTCCTACGAGCAGTACTTC	CASSPRGNSYEQYF
TRBV27	TRBJ1-5	-	-	TGTGCCAGCAGTTTGGGCGATAGCAATCAGCCCCAGCATTTT	CASSLGDSNQPQHF
TRBV7-6	TRBJ1-5	-	-	TGTGCCAGCAGCTTGGGTTCTGGGGGGGGCAATCAGCCCCAGCATTTT	CASSLGSGGGNQPQHF
TRBV3-1/TRBV3-2	TRBJ1-4	-	-	TGTGCCAGCAGCAGCAGGGGTGGGGAAAAACTGTTTTTT	CASSSRGGEKLFF
TRBV5-4	TRBJ1-4	few	-	TGTGCCAGCAGCTTGGCAGGCGTTAATGAAAAACTGTTTTTT	CASSLAGVNEKLFF
TRBV10-3	TRBJ1-3	-	-	TGTGCCATCACGGCGAACAGGGAGAAAGGAAACACCATATATTTT	CAITANREKGNTIYF
TRBV4-1	TRBJ2-5	-	TRBD2	TGCGCCAGCAGCCAAGTTTTGACTAGCGGGGGGAGCCAAGAGACCCAGTACTTC	CASSQVLTSGGSQETQYF
TRBV29-1	TRBJ2-7	-	-	TGCAGCGTTGAATGGGCAGGGTTGTCCTACGAGCAGTACTTC	CSVEWAGLSYEQYF
TRBV4-3	TRBJ2-1	-	TRBD2	TGCGCCAGCAGCCCGGGACTAAGCTCCTACAATGAGCAGTTCTTC	CASSPGLSSYNEQFF
TRBV6-5	TRBJ1-1	few	-	TGTGCCAGCAGTTATTGGTTCGAGGGAGGGAGTGAAGCTTTCTTT	CASSYWFEGGSEAFF
TRBV6-2/TRBV6-3	TRBJ1-5	-	-	TGTGCCAGCAGTTACGGCCTGAGCAATCAGCCCCAGCATTTT	CASSYGLSNQPQHF
TRBV6-5	TRBJ2-1	few	TRBD2	TGTGCCAGCAGAGTAGCGGGGGGGCCAGGCAATGAGCAGTTCTTC	CASRVAGGPGNEQFF
TRBV10-3	TRBJ1-3	-	-	TGTGCCATCAGCGGGAACTCTGGAAACACCATATATTTT	CAISGNSGNTIYF
TRBV24-1	TRBJ1-2	-	-	TGTGCCACCAGTGATCATCAGGGCTTCACCTTC	CATSDHQGFTF
TRBV11-2	TRBJ2-5	-	-	TGTGCCAGCAGCTTAGGACTGGAAGCCCAGTACTTC	CASSLGLEAQYF
TRBV7-3	TRBJ1-2	-	TRBD1	TGTGCCAGCAGCTCGGCGCACGTCCCAGGGGGGAGAGACTATGGCTACACCTTC	CASSSAHVPGGRDYGYTF